The subject of this entry is one T cell receptor (beta chain). No antigen is known for it. This sample was taken from a study of cytomegalovirus exposure and HLA in healthy donors. CDR1 and CDR2 from the germline V gene are SGDLS and YYNGEE. There are 12 residues in the CDR3. Trimming cost V 2 bases and J 5 bases, with 5 bases left between them. The PCR ran on 60 Vbeta and 13 Jbeta primers. Here immunoSEQ multiplex PCR was the method, and the copy in TCRdb shows in-frame clones only, minus some. Of more than 100,000 clones listed, 15% were seen once; the top ten hold roughly 2%. General study results and limits: In an earlier analysis, productive rearrangement rates for most beta V segments clustered near 87% or 30%.

The chain joins TRBV9 to TRBJ2-1; D gene uncertain. The clonotype was recovered from a woman under 30 in good health and CMV-seronegative. The sample consisted of PBMCs. The CDR3 coding sequence is TGTGCCAGCAGCGTCCTCGACAATGAGCAGTTCTTC. Translated: CASSVLDNEQFF.